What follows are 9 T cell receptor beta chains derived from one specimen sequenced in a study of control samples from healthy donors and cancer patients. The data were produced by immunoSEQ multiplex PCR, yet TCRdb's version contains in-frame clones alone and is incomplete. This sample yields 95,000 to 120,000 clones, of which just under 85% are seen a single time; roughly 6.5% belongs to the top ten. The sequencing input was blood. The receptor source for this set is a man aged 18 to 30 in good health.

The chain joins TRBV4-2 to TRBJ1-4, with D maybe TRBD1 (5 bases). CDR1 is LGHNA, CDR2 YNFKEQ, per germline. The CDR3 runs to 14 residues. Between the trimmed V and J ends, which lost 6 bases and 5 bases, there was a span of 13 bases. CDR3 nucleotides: TGTGCCAGCAGTCGACAGACCCTGAATGAAAAACTGTTTTTT. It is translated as CASSRQTLNEKLFF.

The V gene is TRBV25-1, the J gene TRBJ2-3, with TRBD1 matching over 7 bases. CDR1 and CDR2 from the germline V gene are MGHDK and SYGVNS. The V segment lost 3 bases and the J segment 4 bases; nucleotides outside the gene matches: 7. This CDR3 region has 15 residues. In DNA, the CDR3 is TGTGCCAGCAGTGATTACAGGGGTTCGGCAGATACGCAGTATTTT. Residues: CASSDYRGSADTQYF.

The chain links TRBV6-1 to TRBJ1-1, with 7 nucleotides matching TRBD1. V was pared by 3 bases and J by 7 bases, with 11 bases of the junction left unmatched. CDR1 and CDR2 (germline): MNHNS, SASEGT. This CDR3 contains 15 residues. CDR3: CASSDRRTGGFEAFF. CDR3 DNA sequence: TGTGCCAGCAGTGACCGACGGACAGGCGGGTTTGAAGCTTTCTTT.

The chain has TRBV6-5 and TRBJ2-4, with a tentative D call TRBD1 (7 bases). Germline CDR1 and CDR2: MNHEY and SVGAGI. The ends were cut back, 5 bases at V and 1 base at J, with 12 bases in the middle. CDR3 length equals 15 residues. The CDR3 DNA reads TGTGCCAGCAGTCCCAGGGGGGTGGCCAAAAACATTCAGTACTTC. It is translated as CASSPRGVAKNIQYF.

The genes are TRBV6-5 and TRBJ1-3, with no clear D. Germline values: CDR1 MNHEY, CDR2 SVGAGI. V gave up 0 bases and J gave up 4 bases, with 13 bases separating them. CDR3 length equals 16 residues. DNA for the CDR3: TGTGCCAGCAGTTACTCGAGGGTAGTCTCGGGAAACACCATATATTTT. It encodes CASSYSRVVSGNTIYF.

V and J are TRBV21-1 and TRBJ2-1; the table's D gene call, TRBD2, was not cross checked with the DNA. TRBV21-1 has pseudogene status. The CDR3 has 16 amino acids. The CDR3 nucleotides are TGTGCCAGGCCTACGGAGGGCCCCAGTTCAGAGAATGAGCAGTTCTTC. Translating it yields CARPTEGPSSENEQFF.

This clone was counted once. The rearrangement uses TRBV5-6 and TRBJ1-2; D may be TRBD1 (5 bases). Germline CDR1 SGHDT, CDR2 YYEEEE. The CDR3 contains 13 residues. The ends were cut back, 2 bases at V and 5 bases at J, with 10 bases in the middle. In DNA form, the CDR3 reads TGTGCCAGCAGCTTAGGGGCACAGTATGGCTACACCTTC. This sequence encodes CASSLGAQYGYTF. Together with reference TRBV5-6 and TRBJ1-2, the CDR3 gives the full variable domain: DAGVTQSPTHLIKTRGQQVTLRCSPKSGHDTVSWYQQALGQGPQFIFQYYEEEERQRGNFPDRFSGHQFPNYSSELNVNALLLGDSALYLCASSLGAQYGYTFGSGTRLTVV.

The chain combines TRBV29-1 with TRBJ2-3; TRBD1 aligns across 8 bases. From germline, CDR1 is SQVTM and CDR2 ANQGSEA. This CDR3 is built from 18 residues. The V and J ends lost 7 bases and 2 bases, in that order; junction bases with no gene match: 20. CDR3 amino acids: CSGTGTGKEDGPTDTQYF. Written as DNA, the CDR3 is TGCAGCGGAACCGGGACAGGAAAGGAAGATGGGCCCACAGATACGCAGTATTTT.

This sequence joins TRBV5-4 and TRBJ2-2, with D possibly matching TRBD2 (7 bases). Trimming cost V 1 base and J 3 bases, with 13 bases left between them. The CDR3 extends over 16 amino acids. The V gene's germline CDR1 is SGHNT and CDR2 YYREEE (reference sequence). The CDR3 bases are TGTGCCAGCAGCTTGCCGGGGGGCCTTGACACCGGGGAGCTGTTTTTT. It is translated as CASSLPGGLDTGELFF.